These 9 T cell receptor beta chains came from one sample sequenced in a study of low-dose radiotherapy and immunotherapy resistance in tumors. Alpha and beta chains were covered, as first-strand cDNA relied on TRAV- and TRBV-specific primers. TCR amplification ran 20 PCR cycles using constant-region and V-primer adapter primers. MiXCR, run by TCRdb on the reads, gives a single entry per CDR3 protein. The sample includes around 15,000 distinct CDR3 sequences, about 73% of them seen just once. The receptors shown here come from a human donor with advanced metastatic prostate, ovarian, gallbladder or colorectal cancer (not recorded which). This table probably holds off-target reads from a library built for another chain.

This clonotype has just a few counts. V gene TRBV28 combines with J gene TRBJ1-1, with TRBD1 matching 8 bases. The CDR3 length is 17 residues. CDR1 is MDHEN and CDR2 is SYDVKM in the germline V gene. The V and J ends lost 5 bases and 0 bases, in that order; junction bases with no gene match: 11. CDR3 coding DNA: TGTGCCAGCAGTCCGCCCCAGGGGGCGAACATGAACACTGAAGCTTTCTTT. Translating gives CASSPPQGANMNTEAFF. Combining the CDR3 with reference TRBV28 and TRBJ1-1 gives the whole variable domain DVKVTQSSRYLVKRTGEKVFLECVQDMDHENMFWYRQDPGLGLRLIYFSYDVKMKEKGDIPEGYSVSREKKERFSLILESASTNQTSMYLCASSPPQGANMNTEAFFGQGTRLTVV.

This rearrangement joins TRBV12-3 or TRBV12-4 to TRBJ2-3; D is unresolved. The length of the CDR3 is 11 residues. The germline V and J ends were trimmed by 6 bases and 4 bases, with 5 bases remaining between them. CDR3 in DNA: TGTGCCAGCAGGATAGCAGATACGCAGTATTTT. Its translation: CASRIADTQYF.

A few counts support this clonotype. At one end the junction does not follow the germline gene, possibly because of a read error. V and J are TRBV19 and TRBJ2-3, with 7 bases lining up with TRBD2. CDR3 length equals 14 residues. Germline V gene sequence: CDR1 LNHDA, CDR2 SQIVND (reference sequence). Written as DNA, the CDR3 is TGTGCCAGTAATATAGCGGGCACCACAGATACGCAGTATTTT. Translated: CASNIAGTTDTQYF.

This clonotype was counted between two and nine times. V and J are TRBV28 and TRBJ2-1, with D unclear. The CDR3 is made up of 12 amino acids. The V and J ends lost 5 bases and 6 bases respectively, with 8 bases between them. The germline V gene has CDR1 MDHEN and CDR2 SYDVKM. The CDR3 reads CASSTNSNEQFF. CDR3 nucleotide sequence: TGTGCCAGCAGTACAAACAGCAATGAGCAGTTCTTC.

This clonotype was counted between two and nine times. The chain links TRBV5-1 to TRBJ2-7; 7 bases fit TRBD1. Per the germline V gene, CDR1 is SGHRS and CDR2 is YFSETQ. The CDR3 consists of 16 residues. The junction had 11 bases not matched to a gene; V was cut back by 4 bases and J by 1 base. The CDR3 protein is CASSRGDRESSYEQYF. CDR3 nucleotides: TGCGCCAGCAGCCGGGGTGACAGGGAAAGTTCCTACGAGCAGTACTTC.

The chain joins TRBV5-5 to TRBJ2-7; D unclear. This CDR3 spans 14 amino acids. V was pared by 0 bases and J by 1 base, with 8 bases between. The germline gives CDR1 SGHKS, CDR2 YYEKEE (reference sequence). CDR3 residues: CASSLDPGSYEQYF. Written as DNA, the CDR3 is TGTGCCAGCAGCTTGGATCCTGGATCCTACGAGCAGTACTTC.

The V gene is TRBV7-2, the J gene TRBJ1-1, with D uncertain. This CDR3 has 18 residues. The germline V gene encodes CDR1 SGHTA and CDR2 FQGNSA. Trimming pared 1 base from V and 0 bases from J, leaving 18 bases between. The CDR3 loop is CASSLVLRLGQLNTEAFF. CDR3 coding DNA: TGTGCCAGCAGCTTAGTACTTCGGTTGGGCCAGCTGAACACTGAAGCTTTCTTT.

This clonotype was found a few times. This CDR3 is CSASLATYNEQFF. CDR3 in DNA: TGCAGTGCTAGCTTGGCCACCTACAATGAGCAGTTCTTC. This rearrangement joins TRBV20-1 to TRBJ2-1; D is undetermined. The length of the CDR3 is 13 residues. In germline, CDR1 is DFQATT, CDR2 SNEGSKA (reference sequence). V gave up 3 bases and J gave up 2 bases, with 8 bases separating them.

This chain connects TRBV4-2 to TRBJ2-5, with a tentative D call TRBD2 (5 bases). CDR1 is LGHNA, CDR2 YNFKEQ, per germline. The V and J ends lost 0 bases and 5 bases respectively, with 13 bases between them. This CDR3 spans 15 amino acids. The CDR3 DNA reads TGTGCCAGCAGCCAAGACAGCGGCCTCGGGGAGACCCAGTACTTC. Translation gives CASSQDSGLGETQYF.